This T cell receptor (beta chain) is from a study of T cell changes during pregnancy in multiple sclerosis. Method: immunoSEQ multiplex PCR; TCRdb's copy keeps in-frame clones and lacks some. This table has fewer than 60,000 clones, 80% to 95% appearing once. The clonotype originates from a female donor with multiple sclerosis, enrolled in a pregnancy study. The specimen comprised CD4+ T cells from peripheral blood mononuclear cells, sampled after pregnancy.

The CDR3 loop reads CASSDSGSGYEQYF. Here the CDR3 DNA reads TGTGCCAGCAGCGATAGCGGGAGTGGCTACGAGCAGTACTTC. The J gene is TRBJ2-7, the V gene TRBV9; 9 bases are shared with TRBD2. With V trimmed by 3 bases and J by 3 bases, 4 bases remained unmatched. Germline CDR1 is SGDLS and CDR2 is YYNGEE. The CDR3 is 14 amino acids.